The 20 T cell receptor beta chains presented below share a single source sample, sequenced in a study of cytomegalovirus exposure and HLA in healthy donors (TCRdb year 2017). Receptor amplification or capture employed the immunoSEQ multiplex PCR assay. A mixture of 60 forward primers for TCR Vbeta segments and 13 reverse primers for TCR Jbeta segments was used in the multiplex PCR. TCRdb obtained this table from immuneACCESS and retained in-frame rearrangements with V and J assigned. These tables miss some clones; where compared with another copy, unresolved V genes account for less than half of the shortfall, and the remainder is unexplained. The table for this sample lists under 250,000 clones; 65% to 85% of them were counted only once. Of the sample, roughly 3% falls within the top ten clones. Sequenced material: PBMCs. The source is a woman aged 25 to 45 in good health and CMV-seronegative.

The chain carries TRBV19 and TRBJ1-2, with D tentatively TRBD1 (5 bases). Trimming stripped 8 bases from V and 6 bases from J, with 10 bases between. The CDR3 runs 11 residues. CDR1 and CDR2 (germline): LNHDA, SQIVND (reference sequence). CDR3 DNA: TGTGCCAGTCGGACGGGGGATGGCTACACCTTC. It translates to CASRTGDGYTF.

A remark on this clone: The sample holds other DNA sequences that translate to the same CDR3. The V gene is TRBV5-6, the J gene TRBJ1-1; a possible D gene is TRBD1 (5 bases). Per germline, CDR1 SGHDT and CDR2 YYEEEE. This CDR3 comprises 14 residues. The V end lost 0 bases, the J end lost 5 bases, and 11 bases lay between the germline ends. CDR3 nucleotide sequence: TGTGCCAGCAGCTTGGGAACAGGAGGGACTGAAGCTTTCTTT. Amino acid sequence: CASSLGTGGTEAFF.

The table lists this clone with a count of one. This sequence joins TRBV28 and TRBJ1-2, with 7 positions matching TRBD1. Trimming removed 7 bases from V and 3 bases from J; junction bases left unmatched: 8. The CDR3 is 14 amino acids. Germline V gene sequence: CDR1 MDHEN, CDR2 SYDVKM. CDR3 protein: CASTLTGFDYGYTF. DNA for the CDR3: TGTGCCAGCACCCTGACAGGGTTTGACTATGGCTACACCTTC.

This chain links TRBV6-1 with TRBJ2-2, with unresolved D. Trimming shortened V by 7 bases and J by 2 bases, and 8 bases separated the two germline ends. This CDR3 is 13 amino acids long. The germline V gene has CDR1 MNHNS and CDR2 SASEGT. As DNA, the CDR3 is TGTGCCAGCATAGAGATCAACACCGGGGAGCTGTTTTTT. Translating it yields CASIEINTGELFF.

The gene calls are TRBV13 and TRBJ2-3; no clear D. Per the germline V gene, CDR1 is PRHDT and CDR2 is FYEKMQ (reference sequence). V was cut by 3 bases and J by 5 bases, with 9 bases left in between. The CDR3 consists of 13 residues. The CDR3 coding sequence is TGTGCCAGCAGCTTCCCCAGAGGAGATACGCAGTATTTT. Its translation: CASSFPRGDTQYF.

This chain uses TRBV6-5 with TRBJ1-2, with D perhaps TRBD1 (6 bases). Germline V gene data show CDR1 as MNHEY and CDR2 as SVGAGI. The ends were cut back, 5 bases at V and 4 bases at J, with 8 bases in the middle. There are 12 residues in the CDR3. DNA of the CDR3: TGTGCCAGCAGTAACAGGGTCTATGGCTACACCTTC. Translating gives CASSNRVYGYTF.

This clone appeared a few times. The rearrangement joins TRBV27 to TRBJ1-1, with a weak D call TRBD1 (5 bases). Germline V gene sequence: CDR1 MNHEY, CDR2 SMNVEV (reference sequence). The CDR3 contains 18 residues. V dropped 4 bases and J dropped 2 bases, with 23 bases sitting between them. DNA for the CDR3: TGTGCCAGCAGTTCCAATAGTAGGGGATGGGGGACTAACACTGAAGCTTTCTTT. Amino acids: CASSSNSRGWGTNTEAFF.

V gene TRBV5-1 combines with J gene TRBJ1-2; 8 positions agree with TRBD1. V lost 0 bases and J lost 6; bases outside the gene matches: 7. CDR1 is SGHRS and CDR2 is YFSETQ in the germline V gene. The CDR3 runs 15 residues. The CDR3 protein is CASSLVGQARNGYTF. The DNA of the CDR3 is TGCGCCAGCAGCTTGGTGGGACAGGCGAGAAATGGCTACACCTTC.

The J gene is TRBJ1-3, the V gene TRBV6-1; D is uncertain. The ends were cut back, 4 bases at V and 0 bases at J, with 10 bases in the middle. Germline V lookup: CDR1 MNHNS, CDR2 SASEGT. CDR3 length: 15 amino acids. Here the CDR3 DNA reads TGTGCCAGCAGTGTTATACAGAGCTCTGGAAACACCATATATTTT. Translated, it gives CASSVIQSSGNTIYF.

V gene TRBV2 combines with J gene TRBJ1-6; 8 nucleotides line up with TRBD1. V trimming: 7 bases; J trimming: 10 bases; junction bases outside the gene matches: 9. CDR1 is SNHLY and CDR2 is FYNNEI in the germline V gene. The CDR3 runs to 14 residues. CDR3 protein: CASTPTGEGSPLHF. The CDR3 bases are TGTGCCAGCACCCCGACAGGGGAAGGCTCACCCCTCCACTTT.

This clone was detected a few times. J is TRBJ1-5 and V is TRBV7-9; tentative D call: TRBD1 (6 bases). The CDR3 totals 14 residues. V lost 1 base and J 2 bases, leaving 6 bases between the germline ends. Germline-derived CDR1 and CDR2 are SEHNR and FQNEAQ (reference sequence). The CDR3 region is CASSLDRGNQPQHF. DNA for the CDR3: TGTGCCAGCAGCTTAGACAGGGGCAATCAGCCCCAGCATTTT.

The chain recombines TRBV19 with TRBJ2-7; D might be TRBD1 (5 bases). Germline CDR1 and CDR2: LNHDA and SQIVND (reference sequence). The CDR3 totals 12 residues. The ends were cut back, 7 bases at V and 3 bases at J, with 10 bases in the middle. The CDR3 DNA follows: TGTGCCAGTAAGGGGCGAGACTACGAGCAGTACTTC. It yields the protein CASKGRDYEQYF.

This rearrangement joins TRBV4-1 to TRBJ2-7; 10 positions match TRBD1. CDR3 length: 17 residues. In germline, CDR1 is MGHRA, CDR2 YSYEKL. V shed 4 bases, J shed 3 bases, and the junction held 12 bases outside the gene matches. The CDR3 loop reads CASSPRTGGYGRYEQYF. Here the CDR3 DNA reads TGCGCCAGCAGCCCTAGGACAGGGGGTTACGGCCGCTACGAGCAGTACTTC.

This chain connects TRBV5-1 to TRBJ2-1; the match to TRBD1 covers 11 bases. The germline V gene has CDR1 SGHRS and CDR2 YFSETQ. Germline trimming cut 4 bases from V and 8 bases from J; bases unmatched to any gene: 8. CDR3 size: 15 residues. CDR3 sequence (DNA): TGCGCCAGCAGCCTTGGACAGGGGGCTTTCGATGAGCAGTTCTTC. Translation gives CASSLGQGAFDEQFF.

V and J are TRBV7-9 and TRBJ2-2; perhaps TRBD2 as D (5 bases). The CDR3 loop spans 14 amino acids. The V and J ends lost 4 bases and 13 bases respectively, with 19 bases between them. Per the germline V gene, CDR1 is SEHNR and CDR2 is FQNEAQ (reference sequence). This chain's CDR3 is CASSSGSLPGRLFF. The CDR3, as DNA: TGTGCCAGCAGCTCAGGATCTCTTCCGGGAAGGCTGTTTTTT. Based on the CDR3 plus reference TRBV7-9 and TRBJ2-2, the full variable domain is DTGVSQNPRHKITKRGQNVTFRCDPISEHNRLYWYRQTLGQGPEFLTYFQNEAQLEKSRLLSDRFSAERPKGSFSTLEIQRTEQGDSAMYLCASSSGSLPGRLFFGEGSRLTVL.

The V gene is TRBV9, the J gene TRBJ2-3; 9 bases agree with TRBD2. Germline V CDR1 and CDR2: SGDLS, YYNGEE. The CDR3 runs 16 residues. Trimming took 0 bases from V and 5 from J; bases not matched to a gene: 7. CDR3 in amino acids: CASSVEGGGALDTQYF. CDR3 coding DNA: TGTGCCAGCAGCGTAGAAGGCGGGGGGGCCTTAGATACGCAGTATTTT.

V and J are TRBV28 and TRBJ2-3, with D unclear. Germline V gives CDR1 MDHEN, CDR2 SYDVKM. Trimming shortened V by 1 base and J by 0 bases, and 5 bases separated the two germline ends. This CDR3 comprises 14 residues. In DNA form, the CDR3 reads TGTGCCAGCAGTTTATCCCCTAGCACAGATACGCAGTATTTT. Protein: CASSLSPSTDTQYF.

The gene calls are TRBV6-5 and TRBJ2-3; a weak D match, TRBD1 (5 bases). The V gene lost 2 bases and the J gene lost 3 bases, with 6 bases spanning the gap. Germline CDR1 is MNHEY and CDR2 is SVGAGI. The CDR3 contains 13 residues. Here the CDR3 DNA reads TGTGCCAGCAGTTACAGGACAACAGATACGCAGTATTTT. It translates to CASSYRTTDTQYF.

This chain links TRBV7-2 with TRBJ2-1, with 7 bases that match TRBD2. The V segment lost 2 bases and the J segment 8 bases; nucleotides outside the gene matches: 6. The CDR3 is 14 amino acids. CDR1 SGHTA and CDR2 FQGNSA come from the germline V gene. CDR3 nucleotide sequence: TGTGCCAGCAGCTTAAAAGCGGGGTGGGATGAGCAGTTCTTC. The encoded protein is CASSLKAGWDEQFF. The whole variable domain, remainder taken from reference TRBV7-2 and TRBJ2-1, is GAGVSQSPSNKVTEKGKDVELRCDPISGHTALYWYRQSLGQGLEFLIYFQGNSAPDKSGLPSDRFSAERTGGSVSTLTIQRTQQEDSAVYLCASSLKAGWDEQFFGPGTRLTVL.

The J gene is TRBJ2-7, the V gene TRBV29-1, with D possibly being TRBD1 (7 bases). Per germline, CDR1 SQVTM and CDR2 ANQGSEA. Trimming took 0 bases from V and 4 from J, leaving 22 bases between them. The CDR3 extends over 17 amino acids. The CDR3: CSVEDPNQGGRAYEQYF. In nucleotides, the CDR3 is TGCAGCGTTGAAGACCCTAATCAGGGGGGCCGGGCGTACGAGCAGTACTTC.